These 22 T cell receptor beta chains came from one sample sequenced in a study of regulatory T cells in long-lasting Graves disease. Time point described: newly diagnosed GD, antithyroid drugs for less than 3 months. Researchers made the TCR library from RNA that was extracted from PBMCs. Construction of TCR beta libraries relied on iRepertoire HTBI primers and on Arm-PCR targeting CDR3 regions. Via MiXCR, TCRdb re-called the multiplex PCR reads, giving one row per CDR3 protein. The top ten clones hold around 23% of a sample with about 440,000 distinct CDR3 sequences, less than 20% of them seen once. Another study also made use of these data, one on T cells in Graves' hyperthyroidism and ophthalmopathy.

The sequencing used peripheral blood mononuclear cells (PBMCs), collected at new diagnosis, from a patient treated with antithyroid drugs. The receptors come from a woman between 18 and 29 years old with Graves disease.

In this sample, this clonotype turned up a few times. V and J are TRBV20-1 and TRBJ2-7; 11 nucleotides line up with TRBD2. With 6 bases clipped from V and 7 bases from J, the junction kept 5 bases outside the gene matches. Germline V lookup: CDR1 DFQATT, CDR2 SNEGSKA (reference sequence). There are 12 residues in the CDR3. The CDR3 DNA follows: TGCAGTGCAGCACGACTAGCGGGGGAGCAGTACTTC. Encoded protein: CSAARLAGEQYF.

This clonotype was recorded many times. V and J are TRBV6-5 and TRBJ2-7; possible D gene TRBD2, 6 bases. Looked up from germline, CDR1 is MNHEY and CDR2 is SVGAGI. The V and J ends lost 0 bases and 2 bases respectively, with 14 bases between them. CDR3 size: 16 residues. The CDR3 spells CASSYSIGGITYEQYF. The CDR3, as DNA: TGTGCCAGCAGTTACTCGATTGGCGGGATAACCTACGAGCAGTACTTC.

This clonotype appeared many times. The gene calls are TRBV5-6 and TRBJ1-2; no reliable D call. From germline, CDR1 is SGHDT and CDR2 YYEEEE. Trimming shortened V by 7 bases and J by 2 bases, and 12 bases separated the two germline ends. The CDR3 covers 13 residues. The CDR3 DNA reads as TGTGCCAGCGGCCGGACGGACAACTATGGCTACACCTTC. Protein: CASGRTDNYGYTF.

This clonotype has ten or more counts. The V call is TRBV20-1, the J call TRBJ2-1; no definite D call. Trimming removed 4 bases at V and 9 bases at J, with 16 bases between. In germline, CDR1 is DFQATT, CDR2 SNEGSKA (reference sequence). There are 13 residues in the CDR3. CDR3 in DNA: TGCAGTGCTATTAACTTACTCGGGTCTGAGCAGTTCTTC. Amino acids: CSAINLLGSEQFF.

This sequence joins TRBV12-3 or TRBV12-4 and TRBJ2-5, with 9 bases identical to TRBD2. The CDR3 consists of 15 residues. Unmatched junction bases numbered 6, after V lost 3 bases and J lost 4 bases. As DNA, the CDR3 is TGTGCCAGCAGTTTTTGGCTAGCGGGACGAGAGACCCAGTACTTC. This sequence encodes CASSFWLAGRETQYF.

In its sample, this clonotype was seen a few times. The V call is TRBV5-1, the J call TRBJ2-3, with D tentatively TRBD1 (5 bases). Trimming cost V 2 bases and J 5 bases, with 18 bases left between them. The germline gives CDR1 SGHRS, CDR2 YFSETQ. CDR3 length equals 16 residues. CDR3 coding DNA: TGCGCCAGCAGCTTAGCATATTCAGGGTTGGAAGATACGCAGTATTTT. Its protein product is CASSLAYSGLEDTQYF.

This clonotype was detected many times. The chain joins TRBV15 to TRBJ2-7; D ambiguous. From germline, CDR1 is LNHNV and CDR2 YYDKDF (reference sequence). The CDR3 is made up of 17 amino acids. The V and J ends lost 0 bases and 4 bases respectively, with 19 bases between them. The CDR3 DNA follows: TGTGCCACCAGCAGAGATTACGGCACCATCACGACTTACGAGCAGTACTTC. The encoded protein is CATSRDYGTITTYEQYF.

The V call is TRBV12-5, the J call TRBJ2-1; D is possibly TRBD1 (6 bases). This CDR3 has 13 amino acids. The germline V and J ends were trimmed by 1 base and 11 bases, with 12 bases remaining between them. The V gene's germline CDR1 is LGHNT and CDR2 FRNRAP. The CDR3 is CASGLEGQPKQFF. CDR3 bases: TGTGCTAGTGGTTTGGAAGGACAGCCGAAGCAGTTCTTC.

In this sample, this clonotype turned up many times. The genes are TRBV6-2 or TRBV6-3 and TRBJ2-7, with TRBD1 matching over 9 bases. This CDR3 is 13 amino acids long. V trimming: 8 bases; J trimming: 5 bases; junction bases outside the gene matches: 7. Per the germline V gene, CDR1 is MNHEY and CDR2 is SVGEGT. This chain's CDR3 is CASAGTGYNEQYF. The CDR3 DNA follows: TGTGCCAGCGCCGGGACAGGGTACAACGAGCAGTACTTC.

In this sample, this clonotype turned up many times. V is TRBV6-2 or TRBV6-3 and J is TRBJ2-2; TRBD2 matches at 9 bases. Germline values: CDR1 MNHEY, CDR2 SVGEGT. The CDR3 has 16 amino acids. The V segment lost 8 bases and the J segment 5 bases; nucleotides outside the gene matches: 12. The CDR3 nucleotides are TGTGCCAGCCACGGAGGAGGACTAGCGAGTACCGGGGAGCTGTTTTTT. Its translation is CASHGGGLASTGELFF.

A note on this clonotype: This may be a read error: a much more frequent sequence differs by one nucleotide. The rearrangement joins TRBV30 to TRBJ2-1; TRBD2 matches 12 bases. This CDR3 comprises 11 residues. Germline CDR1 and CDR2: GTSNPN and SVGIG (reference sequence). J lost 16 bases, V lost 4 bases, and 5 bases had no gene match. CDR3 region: CAWILAGGSFF. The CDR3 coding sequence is TGTGCCTGGATACTAGCGGGAGGCTCTTTCTTC.

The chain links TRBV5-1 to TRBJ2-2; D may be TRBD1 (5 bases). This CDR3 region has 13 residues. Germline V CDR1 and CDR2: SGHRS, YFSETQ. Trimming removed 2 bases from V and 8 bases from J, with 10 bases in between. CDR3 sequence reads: CASSFPGLGELFF. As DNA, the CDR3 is TGCGCCAGCAGCTTTCCAGGGTTAGGGGAGCTGTTTTTT.

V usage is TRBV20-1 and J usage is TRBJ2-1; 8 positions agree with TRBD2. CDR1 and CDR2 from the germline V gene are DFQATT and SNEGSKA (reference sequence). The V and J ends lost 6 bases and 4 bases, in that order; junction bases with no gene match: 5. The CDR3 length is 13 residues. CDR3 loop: CSAFSGDYNEQFF. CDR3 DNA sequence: TGCAGTGCGTTTAGCGGGGATTACAATGAGCAGTTCTTC.

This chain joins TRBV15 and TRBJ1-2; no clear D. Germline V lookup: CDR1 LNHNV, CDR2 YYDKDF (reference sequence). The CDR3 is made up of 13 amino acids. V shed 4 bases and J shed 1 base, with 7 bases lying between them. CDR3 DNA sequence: TGTGCCACCAGCACACCAGATAACTATGGCTACACCTTC. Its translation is CATSTPDNYGYTF.

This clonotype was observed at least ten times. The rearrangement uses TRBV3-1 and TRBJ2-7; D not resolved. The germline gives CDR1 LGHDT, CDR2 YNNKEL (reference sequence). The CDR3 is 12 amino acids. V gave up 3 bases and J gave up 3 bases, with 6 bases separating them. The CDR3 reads CASSQNIYEQYF. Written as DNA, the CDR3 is TGTGCCAGCAGCCAGAACATCTACGAGCAGTACTTC.

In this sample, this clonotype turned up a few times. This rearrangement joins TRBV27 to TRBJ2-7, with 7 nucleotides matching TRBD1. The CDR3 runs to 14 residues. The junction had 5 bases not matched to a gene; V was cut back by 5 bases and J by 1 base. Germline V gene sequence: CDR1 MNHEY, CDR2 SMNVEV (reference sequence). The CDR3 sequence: CASSHGDRSYEQYF. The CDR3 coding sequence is TGTGCCAGCAGTCACGGGGACAGATCCTACGAGCAGTACTTC.

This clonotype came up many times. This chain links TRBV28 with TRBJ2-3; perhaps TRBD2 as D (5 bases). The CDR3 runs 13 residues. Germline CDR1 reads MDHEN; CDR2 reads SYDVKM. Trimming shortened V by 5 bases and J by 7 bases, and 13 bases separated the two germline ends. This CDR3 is CASSPSRVYTQYF. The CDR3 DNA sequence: TGTGCCAGCAGTCCCTCGAGGGTTTATACGCAGTATTTT. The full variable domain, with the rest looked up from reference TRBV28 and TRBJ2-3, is DVKVTQSSRYLVKRTGEKVFLECVQDMDHENMFWYRQDPGLGLRLIYFSYDVKMKEKGDIPEGYSVSREKKERFSLILESASTNQTSMYLCASSPSRVYTQYFGPGTRLTVL.

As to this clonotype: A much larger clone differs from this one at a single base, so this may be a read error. For the CDR3, the DNA is TGTGCCTGGAGTGATAGCGGCTCCTGCGAGCAGTACTTC. Its protein is CAWSDSGSCEQYF. The chain links TRBV30 to TRBJ2-7; the D gene is possibly TRBD2 (6 bases). This CDR3 has 13 amino acids. Germline CDR1 GTSNPN, CDR2 SVGIG (reference sequence).

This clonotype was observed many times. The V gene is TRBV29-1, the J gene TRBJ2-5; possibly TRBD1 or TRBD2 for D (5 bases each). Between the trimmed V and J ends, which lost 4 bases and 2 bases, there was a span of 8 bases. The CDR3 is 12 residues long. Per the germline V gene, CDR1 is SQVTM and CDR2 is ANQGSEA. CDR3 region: CSVGDGQETQYF. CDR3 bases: TGCAGCGTTGGGGACGGGCAAGAGACCCAGTACTTC.

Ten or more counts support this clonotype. The CDR3 sequence: CASRGDRLAGGRPNEQFF. CDR3 sequence (DNA): TGTGCCAGCAGAGGGGACAGATTAGCGGGAGGCCGCCCCAATGAGCAGTTCTTC. The chain is built from TRBV13 and TRBJ2-1, with TRBD2 matching over 10 bases. CDR1 is PRHDT and CDR2 is FYEKMQ in the germline V gene (reference sequence). Losses at the gene ends were 6 bases for V and 6 bases for J; bases not matched to a gene: 17. The CDR3 is made up of 18 amino acids. The variable domain in full, with the rest retrieved from reference TRBV13 and TRBJ2-1, is AAGVIQSPRHLIKEKRETATLKCYPIPRHDTVYWYQQGPGQDPQFLISFYEKMQSDKGSIPDRFSAQQFSDYHSELNMSSLELGDSALYFCASRGDRLAGGRPNEQFFGPGTRLTVL.

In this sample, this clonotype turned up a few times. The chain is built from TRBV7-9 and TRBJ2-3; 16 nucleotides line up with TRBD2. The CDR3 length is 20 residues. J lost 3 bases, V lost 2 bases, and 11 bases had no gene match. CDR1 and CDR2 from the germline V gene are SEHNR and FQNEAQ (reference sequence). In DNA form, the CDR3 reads TGTGCCAGCAGCTTAACGTCGGGACTAGCGGGAGGGATGGGTACAGATACGCAGTATTTT. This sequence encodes CASSLTSGLAGGMGTDTQYF.

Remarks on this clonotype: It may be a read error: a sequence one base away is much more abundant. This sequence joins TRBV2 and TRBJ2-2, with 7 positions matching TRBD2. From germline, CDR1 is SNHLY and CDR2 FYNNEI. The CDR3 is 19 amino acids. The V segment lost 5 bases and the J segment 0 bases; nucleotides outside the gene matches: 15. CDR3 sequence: CASSRRGLSGNTNTGELFF. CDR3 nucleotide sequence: TGTGCCAGCAGTCGACGGGGATTAAGCGGGAACACGAACACCGGGGAGCTGTTTTTT.